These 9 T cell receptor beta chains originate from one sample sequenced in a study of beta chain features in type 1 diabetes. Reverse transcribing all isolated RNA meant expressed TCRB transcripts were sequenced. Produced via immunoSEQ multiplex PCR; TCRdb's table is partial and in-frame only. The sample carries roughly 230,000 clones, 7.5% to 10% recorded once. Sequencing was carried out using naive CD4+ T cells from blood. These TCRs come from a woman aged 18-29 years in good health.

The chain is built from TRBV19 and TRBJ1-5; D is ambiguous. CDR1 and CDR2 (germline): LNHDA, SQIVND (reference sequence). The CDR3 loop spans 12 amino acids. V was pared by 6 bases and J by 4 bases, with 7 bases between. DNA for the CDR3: TGTGCCAGTAGCTTCAGGAATCAGCCCCAGCATTTT. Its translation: CASSFRNQPQHF.

The CDR3 here is CASSDRTSGRDTQYF. CDR3 nucleotides: TGTGCCAGCAGCGACCGGACTAGCGGGAGAGATACGCAGTATTTT. The chain links TRBV11-1 to TRBJ2-3, with 13 positions matching TRBD2. The length of the CDR3 is 15 residues. Germline V gene sequence: CDR1 SGHAT, CDR2 FQDESV (reference sequence). The trim removed 5 bases at V and 5 bases at J, leaving 4 bases unmatched.

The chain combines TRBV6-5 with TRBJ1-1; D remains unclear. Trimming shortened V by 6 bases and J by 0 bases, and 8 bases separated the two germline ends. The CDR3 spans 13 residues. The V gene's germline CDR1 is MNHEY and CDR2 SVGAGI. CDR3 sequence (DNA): TGTGCCAGCAGCCCTGAGATGAACACTGAAGCTTTCTTT. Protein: CASSPEMNTEAFF.

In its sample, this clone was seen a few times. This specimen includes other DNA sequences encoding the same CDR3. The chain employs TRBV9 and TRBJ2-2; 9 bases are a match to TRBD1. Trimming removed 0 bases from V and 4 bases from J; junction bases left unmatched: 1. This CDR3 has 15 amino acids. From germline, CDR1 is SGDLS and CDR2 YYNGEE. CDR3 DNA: TGTGCCAGCAGCGTAGTACAGGGGGCCACCGGGGAGCTGTTTTTT. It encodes CASSVVQGATGELFF.

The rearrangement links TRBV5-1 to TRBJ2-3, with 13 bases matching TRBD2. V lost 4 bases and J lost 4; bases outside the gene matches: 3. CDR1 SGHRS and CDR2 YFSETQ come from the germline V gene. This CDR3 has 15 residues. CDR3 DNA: TGCGCCAGCAGCCCGGGACTAGCGGGACCAGATACGCAGTATTTT. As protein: CASSPGLAGPDTQYF.

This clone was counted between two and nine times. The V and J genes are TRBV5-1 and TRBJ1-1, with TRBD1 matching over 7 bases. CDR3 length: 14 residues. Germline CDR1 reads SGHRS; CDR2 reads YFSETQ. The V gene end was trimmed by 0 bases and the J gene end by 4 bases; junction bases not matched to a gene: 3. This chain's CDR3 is CASSLAGGSTEAFF. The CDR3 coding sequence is TGCGCCAGCAGCTTGGCAGGGGGGAGCACTGAAGCTTTCTTT.

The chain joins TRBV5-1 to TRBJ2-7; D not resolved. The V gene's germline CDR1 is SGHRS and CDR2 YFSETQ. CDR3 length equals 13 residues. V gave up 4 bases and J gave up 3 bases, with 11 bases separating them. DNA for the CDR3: TGCGCCAGCAGCGGCCAGGCCGACTACGAGCAGTACTTC. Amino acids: CASSGQADYEQYF. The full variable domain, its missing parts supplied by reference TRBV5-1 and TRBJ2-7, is KAGVTQTPRYLIKTRGQQVTLSCSPISGHRSVSWYQQTPGQGLQFLFEYFSETQRNKGNFPGRFSGRQFSNSRSEMNVSTLELGDSALYLCASSGQADYEQYFGPGTRLTVT.

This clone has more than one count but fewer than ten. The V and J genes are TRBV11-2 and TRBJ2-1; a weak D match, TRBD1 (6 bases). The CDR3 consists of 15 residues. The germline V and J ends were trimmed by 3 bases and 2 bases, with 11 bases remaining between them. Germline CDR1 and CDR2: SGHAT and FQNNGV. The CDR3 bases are TGTGCCAGCAGCTTGATTACAGGGACCTACAATGAGCAGTTCTTC. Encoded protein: CASSLITGTYNEQFF.

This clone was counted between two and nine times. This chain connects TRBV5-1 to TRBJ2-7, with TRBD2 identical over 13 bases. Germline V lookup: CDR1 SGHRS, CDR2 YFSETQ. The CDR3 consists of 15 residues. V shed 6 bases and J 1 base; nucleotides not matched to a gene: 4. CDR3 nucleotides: TGCGCCAGCACAAAGGGACTAGCGGGGTCCTACGAGCAGTACTTC. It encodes CASTKGLAGSYEQYF. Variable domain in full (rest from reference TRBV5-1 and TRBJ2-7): KAGVTQTPRYLIKTRGQQVTLSCSPISGHRSVSWYQQTPGQGLQFLFEYFSETQRNKGNFPGRFSGRQFSNSRSEMNVSTLELGDSALYLCASTKGLAGSYEQYFGPGTRLTVT.